This T cell receptor beta chain was profiled in a study of cytomegalovirus exposure and HLA in healthy donors. Overall study findings and caveats: According to a later analysis, TCR clusters from the first cohort tended to co-occur in the roughly 110 validation repertoires. It was 150 to 200 TCR beta chains that were listed as cytomegalovirus-associated. The majority of TCR sequences were rare, yet some public TCRs appeared in many donors. Reported results showed that the classifier diagnosed cytomegalovirus status with high specificity and sensitivity.

The method was immunoSEQ multiplex PCR; TCRdb's version includes in-frame clones alone and lacks a portion of them. The sample has under 85,000 clones, 85% to 95% seen once. Germline CDR1 is PRHDT and CDR2 is FYEKMQ (reference sequence). Trimming pared 1 base from V and 4 bases from J, leaving 20 bases between. The CDR3 spans 18 residues. As concerns this clone: Its antigen is unidentified.

The gene calls are TRBV13 and TRBJ2-1, with D perhaps matching TRBD2 (5 bases). The sequence was collected from a woman between 18 and 29 years old in good health and CMV-seronegative. Sequenced sample: PBMCs. The CDR3 region has the DNA TGTGCCAGCAGCTTAGAGGAGGCGCCGCAATCACATTACAATGAGCAGTTCTTC. Translated, it gives CASSLEEAPQSHYNEQFF.